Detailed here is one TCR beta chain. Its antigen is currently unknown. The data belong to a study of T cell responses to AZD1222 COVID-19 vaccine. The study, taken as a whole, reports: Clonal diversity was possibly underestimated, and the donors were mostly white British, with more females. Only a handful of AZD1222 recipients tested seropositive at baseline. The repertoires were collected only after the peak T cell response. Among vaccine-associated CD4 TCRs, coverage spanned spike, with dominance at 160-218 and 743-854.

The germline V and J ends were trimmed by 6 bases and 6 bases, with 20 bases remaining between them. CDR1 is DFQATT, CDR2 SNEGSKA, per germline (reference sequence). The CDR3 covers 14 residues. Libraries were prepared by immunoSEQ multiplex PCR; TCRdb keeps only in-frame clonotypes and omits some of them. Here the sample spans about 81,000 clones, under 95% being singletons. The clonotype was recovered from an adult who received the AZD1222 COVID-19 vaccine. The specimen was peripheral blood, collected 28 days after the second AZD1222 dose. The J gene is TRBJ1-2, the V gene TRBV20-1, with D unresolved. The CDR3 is CSASTGPRWDGYTF. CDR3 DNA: TGCAGTGCCAGTACCGGGCCCCGATGGGATGGCTACACCTTC.